The 22 T cell receptor beta chains in this list originate from one sample, sequenced in a study of blood T cells in healthy people across ages. Primed by a sample-barcoded 5' primer and a J-beta primer mix, a second PCR proceeded for about 7 to 11 cycles. One entry per CDR3 protein results from TCRdb running MiXCR on the 5' RACE reads. The sample yields some 940,000 distinct CDR3 sequences, almost 30% seen once. The same specimen was also included in a second study, on T cells of mothers and their children.

Sequencing was performed on blood. Every receptor here comes from a woman aged 40 to 50 in good health.

V and J are TRBV20-1 and TRBJ2-1; possibly TRBD2 for D (6 bases). This CDR3 comprises 15 residues. CDR1 is DFQATT and CDR2 is SNEGSKA in the germline V gene (reference sequence). The ends were cut back, 0 bases at V and 10 bases at J, with 19 bases in the middle. The CDR3 sequence is CSAREDLAVIYEQFF. The CDR3 DNA follows: TGCAGTGCTAGAGAGGACTTAGCGGTGATTTACGAGCAGTTCTTC.

The chain joins TRBV18 to TRBJ2-7, with a weak D call TRBD1 (5 bases). The CDR3 is made up of 14 amino acids. Trimming removed 5 bases at V and 3 bases at J, with 14 bases between. Looked up from germline, CDR1 is KGHSH and CDR2 is LQKENI. CDR3 amino acids: CASSDSSSGYEQYF. The CDR3 DNA is TGTGCCAGCTCAGACAGTTCTTCCGGCTACGAGCAGTACTTC.

This chain joins TRBV20-1 and TRBJ2-2, with 8 bases aligning to TRBD1. CDR1 DFQATT and CDR2 SNEGSKA come from the germline V gene (reference sequence). The junction had 9 bases not matched to a gene; V was cut back by 4 bases and J by 2 bases. The CDR3 has 16 residues. The CDR3 is CSATYWTGPNTGELFF. The DNA of the CDR3 is TGCAGTGCTACCTATTGGACAGGGCCTAACACCGGGGAGCTGTTTTTT.

This clonotype was observed a handful of times. The V call is TRBV3-1, the J call TRBJ2-2, with 10 bases that match TRBD1. V lost 11 bases and J lost 7; bases outside the gene matches: 7. Germline CDR1 and CDR2: LGHDT and YNNKEL (reference sequence). The CDR3 length is 13 residues. CDR3 loop: CAARDRGLGELFF. The CDR3 nucleotides read TGTGCCGCCCGCGACAGGGGGCTCGGGGAGCTGTTTTTT.

Ten or more counts support this clonotype. This chain links TRBV28 with TRBJ2-7; D may be TRBD2 (6 bases). Trimming pared 11 bases from V and 0 bases from J, leaving 11 bases between. The CDR3 loop spans 12 amino acids. Germline V lookup: CDR1 MDHEN, CDR2 SYDVKM. CDR3 residues: CASEGGSYEQYF. DNA for the CDR3: TGTGCCTCGGAGGGAGGCTCCTACGAGCAGTACTTC.

The genes are TRBV27 and TRBJ2-7; D is unresolved. The CDR3 sequence is 14 residues long. Germline V gene sequence: CDR1 MNHEY, CDR2 SMNVEV (reference sequence). Trimming pared 4 bases from V and 4 bases from J, leaving 14 bases between. In DNA, the CDR3 is TGTGCCAGCAGTTCAGCATGGGGTCAGTACGAGCAGTACTTC. Its protein product is CASSSAWGQYEQYF.

This clonotype was counted ten times or more. The gene calls are TRBV4-1 and TRBJ2-6; D possibly corresponds to TRBD2 (5 bases). Trimming shortened V by 6 bases and J by 0 bases, and 15 bases separated the two germline ends. This CDR3 spans 17 amino acids. From germline, CDR1 is MGHRA and CDR2 YSYEKL. CDR3 residues: CASRRSGGRSGANVLTF. For the CDR3, the DNA is TGCGCCAGCAGGCGAAGCGGCGGCCGCTCTGGGGCCAACGTCCTGACTTTC.

This clonotype was counted at least ten times. V is TRBV20-1 and J is TRBJ2-7, with TRBD2 as a possible D gene (7 bases). The CDR3 runs 16 residues. V gave up 0 bases and J gave up 5 bases, with 20 bases separating them. The V gene's germline CDR1 is DFQATT and CDR2 SNEGSKA (reference sequence). The CDR3 nucleotides are TGCAGTGCTAGAGATCGGGGCGGGGGCCTCCCTAACGAGCAGTACTTC. Translation gives CSARDRGGGLPNEQYF.

The J gene is TRBJ2-7, the V gene TRBV2; D is perhaps TRBD2 (5 bases). The CDR3 spans 14 residues. CDR1 and CDR2 from the germline V gene are SNHLY and FYNNEI. V was cut by 7 bases and J by 1 base, with 14 bases left in between. The CDR3, as DNA: TGTGCCAGCATAAGAGCAGGCGGGTCCTACGAGCAGTACTTC. Its translation: CASIRAGGSYEQYF.

The gene calls are TRBV7-8 and TRBJ2-1; D gene ambiguous. V was shortened by 5 bases and J by 5 bases, with 10 bases between the two germline ends. CDR1 SGHVS and CDR2 FQNEAQ come from the germline V gene. This CDR3 is built from 13 residues. The CDR3 nucleotides are TGTGCCAGCAGCCCACGACCGAACAATGAGCAGTTCTTC. Protein product: CASSPRPNNEQFF.

The chain has TRBV9 and TRBJ1-1, with 8 nucleotides matching TRBD1. Germline loops: CDR1 SGDLS, CDR2 YYNGEE. There are 17 residues in the CDR3. J gave up 3 bases and V 4 bases, and 14 bases lay outside the gene matches. The DNA of the CDR3 is TGTGCCAGCAGCATGAGCGCTAGGACAGGGATATACACTGAAGCTTTCTTT. This translates into CASSMSARTGIYTEAFF.

This rearrangement joins TRBV4-1 to TRBJ2-1, with D unresolved. Germline V gives CDR1 MGHRA, CDR2 YSYEKL. V dropped 1 base and J dropped 8 bases, with 15 bases sitting between them. The CDR3 runs 15 residues. The CDR3 DNA is TGCGCCAGCAGCCAAGGTGTACAAAGGGTCGATGAGCAGTTCTTC. Residues: CASSQGVQRVDEQFF.

V usage is TRBV14 and J usage is TRBJ2-2; D gene uncertain. V shed 2 bases and J shed 6 bases, with 7 bases lying between them. The CDR3 is 13 residues long. The germline V gene has CDR1 SGHDN and CDR2 FVKESK. CDR3 loop: CASSQINAGELFF. The CDR3 DNA sequence: TGTGCCAGCAGCCAAATTAACGCCGGGGAGCTGTTTTTT.

This rearrangement joins TRBV27 to TRBJ1-2, with D possibly being TRBD1 (5 bases). The CDR3 spans 13 residues. Trimming left V 5 bases short and J 1 base short, with 8 bases between. The germline V gene has CDR1 MNHEY and CDR2 SMNVEV (reference sequence). Here the CDR3 DNA reads TGTGCCAGCAGTGACGGGGGTAACTATGGCTACACCTTC. Residues: CASSDGGNYGYTF.

This clonotype came up many times. CDR3 sequence: CASSQGRNQGYGYTF. The CDR3 region has the DNA TGCGCCAGCAGCCAAGGTCGAAATCAGGGCTATGGCTACACCTTC. The chain is built from TRBV4-3 and TRBJ1-2; weak D call: TRBD1 (5 bases). The CDR3 length is 15 residues. CDR1 and CDR2 (germline): LGHNA, YSLEER. V was trimmed by 1 base and J by 4 bases, leaving 13 bases between them.

In this sample, this clonotype turned up many times. The CDR3 DNA follows: TGCAGCGCTAGACAGGGGGTGAACACTGAAGCTTTCTTT. Its protein product is CSARQGVNTEAFF. The chain carries TRBV29-1 and TRBJ1-1; TRBD1 matches at 9 bases. V dropped 7 bases and J dropped 0; count of bases not matched to a gene: 3. Germline CDR1 SQVTM, CDR2 ANQGSEA. The CDR3 extends over 13 amino acids.

The V call is TRBV5-1, the J call TRBJ2-7; D ambiguous. Germline CDR1 and CDR2: SGHRS and YFSETQ. The CDR3 loop spans 17 amino acids. V shed 3 bases and J shed 2 bases, with 21 bases lying between them. The CDR3 region has the DNA TGCGCCAGCAGCTACACTGCGAACCGGTTTGATACCTACGAGCAGTACTTC. Residues: CASSYTANRFDTYEQYF.

Concerning this clonotype: This could be a read error, since a much larger clone is one nucleotide away. The rearrangement uses TRBV6-6 and TRBJ2-7; D is possibly TRBD1 (5 bases). Germline-derived CDR1 and CDR2 are MNHNY and SVGAGI (reference sequence). CDR3 length: 13 residues. Here the CDR3 reads CASRPRQTYGQYF. The CDR3 bases are TGTGCCAGCAGACCGAGACAGACCTACGGGCAGTACTTC.

With regard to this clonotype: A read error is possible here, since a much larger clone lies one base away. The CDR3 protein is CASSLEGDEELFF. Written as DNA, the CDR3 is TGTGCCAGCAGTCTGGAAGGAGATGAAGAACTGTTTTTT. The chain recombines TRBV27 with TRBJ1-4; unclear D gene. Germline V gene sequence: CDR1 MNHEY, CDR2 SMNVEV (reference sequence). This CDR3 contains 13 residues. The complete variable domain, with remaining parts taken from reference TRBV27 and TRBJ1-4, reads EAQVTQNPRYLITVTGKKLTVTCSQNMNHEYMSWYRQDPGLGLRQIYYSMNVEVTDKGDVPEGYKVSRKEKRNFPLILESPSPNQTSLYFCASSLEGDEELFFGSGTQLSVL.

This sequence joins TRBV6-5 and TRBJ1-2; D gene uncertain. CDR3 length: 14 amino acids. The V end was cut by 7 bases, the J end by 2 bases, with 14 bases between. The germline gives CDR1 MNHEY, CDR2 SVGAGI. The CDR3 is CASNLHGGNYGYTF. The CDR3 coding sequence is TGTGCCAGCAACTTACACGGTGGCAACTATGGCTACACCTTC.

The gene calls are TRBV5-1 and TRBJ2-7; 10 nucleotides align to TRBD1. The junction had 3 bases not matched to a gene; V was cut back by 3 bases and J by 3 bases. Germline loops: CDR1 SGHRS, CDR2 YFSETQ. This CDR3 is 14 amino acids long. The CDR3 DNA reads TGCGCCAGCAGCTCGGACAGGGGGGACTACGAGCAGTACTTC. It encodes CASSSDRGDYEQYF.

This clonotype was observed a handful of times. V and J are TRBV20-1 and TRBJ2-5; D possibly uses TRBD1 or TRBD2 (6 bases each). Trimming removed 5 bases from V and 0 bases from J, with 19 bases in between. CDR1 is DFQATT, CDR2 SNEGSKA, per germline (reference sequence). There are 16 residues in the CDR3. The DNA for the CDR3 is TGCAGTGCTCCTCCCCCGGGACGGGGGCACCAAGAGACCCAGTACTTC. It yields the protein CSAPPPGRGHQETQYF.